The TCR beta chain described here comes from a study of T-cell reconstitution after alpha-beta-depleted transplantation in children (dated by TCRdb to the mid-2010s). Describing the broader study: Using TCR repertoire profiling, the study quantitatively followed how T-cell immune reconstitution unfolded in children after TCRalphabeta/CD19-depleted allogeneic hematopoietic cell transplantation. Overall study outcomes, separate from this receptor: The apparently early recovery of alphabetaT-cell counts about two months after transplant reportedly depended on only several hundred rapidly expanded clones that came from non-depleted graft cells. Over the following months the frequencies of hyperexpanded clones went down, and after one year T-cell counts and TCRbeta diversity were mostly credited to newly produced T cells. In some patients, the high TCRbeta diversity seen at day 60 was put down to recipient T cells and intrathymic progenitors that had survived conditioning.

Reading from cysteine to phenylalanine, the CDR3 counts 16 amino acids. The kept DNA is CDR3 alone, 48 bases in frame from the first base. V is pared back by 3 bases and J by 0 bases, with 12 bases lying between the germline termini. In the germline V gene, CDR1 corresponds to SGHDT and CDR2 to YYEEEE. The library was generated by PCR. TCRdb lists the instrument as Illumina HiSeq 2500. To normalize quantification of the TCRbeta repertoire, the TCR libraries were built with molecular barcoding that relied on unique molecular identifiers. TCRdb handled the public reads itself, with Q25 trimming in fastp and clone calling in MiXCR, and kept productive beta chains. CDR3 protein duplicates are merged, each entry listing the most common genes and DNA. This sample has about 78,000 distinct CDR3 sequences in its table, and roughly an eighth of those were observed once. 27% of the sample goes to the ten largest clones.

The treatment or condition label here, explained by the study, means: allogeneic hematopoietic cell transplantation with graft depleted of TCRalphabeta T cells and CD19 B cells. Transplant recipients were children who received TCRalphabeta/CD19-depleted allogeneic hematopoietic cell grafts. As concerns this clonotype: The specificity of this receptor is unknown. Within one base of it there is no much larger clone, and no base qualities were kept.

Sequencing was performed on PBMCs, mostly from graft donor cells, taken 180 days after TCRalphabeta/CD19-depleted stem cell transplant. This sequence was found in a male patient between 2 and 10 years old who had a stem cell transplant for acute lymphoblastic leukemia, so the T cells may come from the graft donor. The chain uses TRBV5-6 and TRBJ2-2, and perhaps TRBD1 as D gene, on 6 matching bases. The CDR3 has the sequence CASSWGAGANTGELFF. The sequence in DNA is TGTGCCAGCAGCTGGGGCGCAGGGGCGAACACCGGGGAGCTGTTTTTT.